This TCR beta chain is from a study of shared clonotypes between healthy human individuals (dated by TCRdb to the early 2020s). In the study overall: The cohort included a few men and a couple of women between 18 and 49 years of age. Each donor's leukapheresis produced roughly between roughly 0.85 and 10 billion PBMCs. The study deeply sequenced blood TCR repertoires of about five healthy adults to estimate repertoire size and the extent of clonotype sharing between individuals. To increase sequencing depth and limit assay-specific biases, different laboratories used diverse techniques to prepare libraries and sequence TCR repertoires.

Using the deep immunoSEQ assay, TCR CDR3 regions were amplified from genomic DNA by multiplex PCR. Genomic DNA extracted from each cell subset was distributed evenly over all wells of several immunoSEQ 96-well plates, and each plate served as one replicate. For unsorted PBMC, each replicate PCR was loaded with around 300 ng genomic DNA, equivalent to 30,000 or so T cell genomes. Genomic DNA from unsorted PBMC was sequenced over ten immunoSEQ deep assay plates. Purified libraries were quantified with a Qubit 3.0 fluorometer, sized on a Bioanalyzer 2100, and re-quantified with the KAPA Library Quantification kit. Each immunoSEQ 96-well plate was sequenced on its own single-read 150-cycle Illumina NextSeq 550 flow cell. On the study's bioinformatics: The immunoSEQ output contained only junctional sequences without quality scores, so filtering could not match that applied to full-length reads. To assign V/J genes and CDR3, sequences were annotated using PyIR, a Python wrapper for IgBLAST v1.9, with IMGT germline references. Reads with weak V/J assignments (E-value above 1e-6), missing CDR3, stop codons, out-of-frame junctions, or ambiguous translated residues were removed. A V3J clonotype was defined by an identical inferred V gene, J gene, and CDR3 amino acid sequence. Percentage overlap between repertoires was calculated by dividing the number of shared unique clonotypes by the size of the smaller repertoire. Repertoire richness was assessed with RTK rarefaction, the Chao1 estimator, and Recon v2.1 estimates of unobserved clonotypes. The clones in this table, taken by TCRdb from immuneACCESS, are in-frame only. Not every clone is retained; where verified, under half of the shortfall comes from an unresolved V gene, and the cause of the rest is unknown. D and trimming were read from the DNA, whereas the V and J calls and clone size are those reported in that table. A total of some 470,000 clones appear in this sample, over 60% of them only once. The ten largest make up roughly 13% of the sample.

The CDR3 goes from the cysteine to the phenylalanine over 16 residues. CDR3 DNA is the only sequence kept; it has 48 bases, read in frame from the first base. For this chain, trimming is 3 bases at the V end and 2 bases at the J end, and the number of junction bases without a gene match is 6. For CDR1 and CDR2, the germline V gene (reference sequence) lists LNHDA and SQIVND. Concerning this clone itself: Its antigen is unknown. Base qualities are not recorded, but no much larger clone differs from it by a single base.

What the authors observed across the whole study: Pairwise subsampling indicated that sequencing depth was expected to affect the degree of clonotype sharing among donors. Only blood was sampled, and tissue TCR repertoires likely differ from those in blood. The small number of donors limited the genetic and exposure-history diversity represented.

The donors were healthy, HIV-negative adults who had no recently reported acute infections or vaccinations. Only Caucasian adults living in Nashville, Tennessee, USA were represented among the donors. For unsorted samples, tens of millions of PBMCs were counted and genomic DNA was extracted with the QIAamp DNA Blood Mini kit. After blood collection by leukapheresis, PBMCs were isolated using Ficoll-Histopaque density gradient centrifugation and then cryopreserved in the vapor phase of liquid nitrogen. This sequence originates from a woman aged 35 to 49 in good health. Some clones in this sample may be carry-over from other donors' samples. The rearranged chain carries TRBV19 and TRBJ2-4; TRBD2 lines up with 8 middle nucleotides. Sequencing input: PBMCs. The nucleotide sequence reads TGTGCCAGTAGTATCTTAGCGGGATTGTCCAAAAACATTCAGTACTTC. Its protein product is CASSILAGLSKNIQYF. The CDR3 plus the reference TRBV19 and TRBJ2-4 genes for the other parts give the full variable domain: DGGITQSPKYLFRKEGQNVTLSCEQNLNHDAMYWYRQDPGQGLRLIYYSQIVNDFQKGDIAEGYSVSREKKESFPLTVTSAQKNPTAFYLCASSILAGLSKNIQYFGAGTRLSVL.